These T cell receptor beta chains were read from a single sample in a study of blood T cell repertoires in COVID-19. TCRdb's copy holds only in-frame clones and misses some; the assay was immunoSEQ multiplex PCR. Of 250,000 to 300,000 clones in the sample, approximately 88% were seen once. Sequencing was carried out using peripheral blood. These receptors were obtained from a woman aged 25 to 45 who had recovered from COVID-19. The CDR3 runs from the conserved cysteine through the conserved F or W.

V,CDR3
TRBV5-4,CASGFSFSLISSTEAFF
TRBV18,CASSPRTGEVHEQYF
TRBV7-2,CASSSTVNYGYTF
TRBV29-1,CSAGPEGNYGYTF
TRBV6-2/TRBV6-3,CASSYSRTASSYEQYF
TRBV6-6,CASSHFDRANSPLHF
TRBV4-3,CASSPGTGGNYGYTF
TRBV19,CASSPTSQDEQYF
TRBV3-1/TRBV3-2,CASSQAGDNYEQYF
TRBV5-5,CASLLTGGFVPLHF
TRBV6-5,CASRREGTGREQYF
TRBV19,CASSITGANSYNEQFF
TRBV3-1/TRBV3-2,CASSQDGLGSSGNTIYF
TRBV3-1/TRBV3-2,CASSRNTPSRQGGNYGYTF
TRBV7-2,CASSLGGGQGEYGYTF
TRBV11-3,CASSLEASTDTQYF
TRBV7-3,CASSLTAVQPQHF
TRBV5-4,CASSLAGGNQPQHF
TRBV5-1,CASSAGQPQETQYF
TRBV9,CASSVEPSGGIDTQYF
TRBV12-3/TRBV12-4,CASSLGQEETQYF
TRBV15,CATKRRNEGSLATGELFF
TRBV7-3,CASSSGARETQYF
TRBV14,CASSQELATDTQYF
TRBV24-1,CATSDPIGELFF
TRBV28,CASSWDRGTYEQFF
TRBV5-1,CASSLAGGISYEQYF
TRBV6-5,CASITRGQNEQFF
TRBV20-1,CSALKRGYTF
TRBV4-1,CASSQAGQGATDTQYF
TRBV6-5,CASSPQGLDEKLFF
TRBV6-5,CASRRDSNYGYTF
TRBV2,CALGGGETQYF
TRBV6-5,CASNRLVRYNEQFF
TRBV5-5,CASSQQDSMNTEAFF
TRBV5-1,CASSHGQGGYEQYF
TRBV4-3,CASSQLSGGDNEQFF
TRBV4-2,CASSHASGDYNEQFF
TRBV9,CASSVAGSQGASEQYF
TRBV7-6,CASSDPQGQVDEQYF
TRBV5-6,CASSLRVTEAFF
TRBV18,CASSESLSTEAFF
TRBV19,CASSVLNTEAFF
TRBV6-5,CASSLARGVSYNEQFF
TRBV5-4,CASSVGTSGGSSYNEQFF
TRBV2,CASSSIPSGELFF
TRBV30,CAWSKDRGGISNQPQHF
TRBV28,CASSRIRGQGRYEQYF
TRBV5-1,CASSLTGEVGYTF
TRBV28,CASSLGTVMNTEAFF